The clone carrying this T cell receptor (beta chain) was counted ten times or more. Its antigen is not known. The data belong to a study of regulatory T cells in long-lasting Graves disease. Time point defined: newly diagnosed GD, antithyroid drugs for less than 3 months. From PBMCs, RNA was extracted and then used to make the TCR library. As a group, patients came from one endocrinology department in Xi'an, China. Regarding the study as a whole: TRBV28, TRBJ1-2 and TRBJ2-5 were favored in persistent disease.

Construction of the TCR beta libraries employed iRepertoire HTBI primers in conjunction with Arm-PCR of CDR3 regions. Via MiXCR, TCRdb re-called the multiplex PCR reads, giving one row per CDR3 protein. The repertoire consists of fewer than 550,000 distinct CDR3 sequences, with about 16% occurring once and the leading ten covering around 25%. Per germline, CDR1 MNHNS and CDR2 SASEGT. This CDR3 has 14 amino acids. V gave up 6 bases and J gave up 5 bases; unmatched junction bases: 8. This sample also appeared in a second study, on T cells in Graves' hyperthyroidism and ophthalmopathy.

The genes are TRBV6-1 and TRBJ2-5, with 8 nucleotides matching TRBD1. Specimen: peripheral blood mononuclear cells (PBMCs), collected at new diagnosis, from a patient treated with antithyroid drugs. This TCR came from a woman aged 35 to 59 with Graves disease. The CDR3 protein is CASRDRGRGETQYF. The CDR3 DNA sequence: TGTGCCAGCAGAGACAGGGGAAGGGGGGAGACCCAGTACTTC.